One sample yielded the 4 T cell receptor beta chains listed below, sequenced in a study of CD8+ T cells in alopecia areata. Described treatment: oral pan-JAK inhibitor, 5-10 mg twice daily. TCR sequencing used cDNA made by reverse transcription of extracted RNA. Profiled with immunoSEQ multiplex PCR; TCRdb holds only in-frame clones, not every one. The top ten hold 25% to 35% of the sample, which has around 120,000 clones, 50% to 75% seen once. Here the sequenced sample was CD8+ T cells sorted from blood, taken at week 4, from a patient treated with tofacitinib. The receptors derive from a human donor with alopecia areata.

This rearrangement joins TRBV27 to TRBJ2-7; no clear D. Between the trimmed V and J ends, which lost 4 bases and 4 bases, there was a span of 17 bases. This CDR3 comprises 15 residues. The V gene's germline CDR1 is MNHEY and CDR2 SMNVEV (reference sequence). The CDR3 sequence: CASSSLVEQPYEQYF. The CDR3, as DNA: TGTGCCAGCAGTTCTCTTGTTGAACAGCCTTACGAGCAGTACTTC.

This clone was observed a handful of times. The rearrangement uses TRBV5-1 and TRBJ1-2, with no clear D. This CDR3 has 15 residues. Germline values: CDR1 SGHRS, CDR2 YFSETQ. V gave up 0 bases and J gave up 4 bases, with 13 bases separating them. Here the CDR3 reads CASSLAAGWSYGYTF. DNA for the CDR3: TGCGCCAGCAGCTTGGCCGCGGGTTGGTCCTATGGCTACACCTTC.

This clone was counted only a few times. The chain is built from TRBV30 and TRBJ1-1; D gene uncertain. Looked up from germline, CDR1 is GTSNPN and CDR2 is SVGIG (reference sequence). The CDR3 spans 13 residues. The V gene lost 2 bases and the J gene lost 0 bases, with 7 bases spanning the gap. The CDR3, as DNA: TGTGCCTGGAGTATAACACTGAACACTGAAGCTTTCTTT. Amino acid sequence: CAWSITLNTEAFF.

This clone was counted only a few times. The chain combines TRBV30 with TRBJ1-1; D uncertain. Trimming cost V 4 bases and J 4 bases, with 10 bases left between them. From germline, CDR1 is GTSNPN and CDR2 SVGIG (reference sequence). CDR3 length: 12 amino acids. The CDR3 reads CAWKDGSTEAFF. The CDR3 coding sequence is TGTGCCTGGAAGGACGGGTCCACTGAAGCTTTCTTT. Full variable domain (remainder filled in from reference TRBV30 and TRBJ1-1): SQTIHQWPATLVQPVGSPLSLECTVEGTSNPNLYWYRQAAGRGLQLLFYSVGIGQISSEVPQNLSASRPQDRQFILSSKKLLLSDSGFYLCAWKDGSTEAFFGQGTRLTVV.